This entry is about one TCR beta chain. The target antigen is unknown. Naive CD8 cells were CD45RO-negative, positively selected for CCR7, excluding terminally differentiated effector memory CD45RA+ cells. Germline loops: CDR1 SNHLY, CDR2 FYNNEI. CDR3 length: 15 amino acids. The V end was cut by 3 bases, the J end by 2 bases, with 12 bases between. Clones were read by immunoSEQ multiplex PCR, and TCRdb kept only the in-frame ones, dropping some. Of about 550,000 clones in the sample, about 95% were seen once. This entry comes from a study of shared clonotypes between healthy human individuals. Whole-study results and caveats: It was the few donors that limited the genetic and exposure-history diversity represented. Larger estimated richness was generally seen in naive subsets than in memory subsets.

The sequencing sample was made of naive CD8+ T cells sorted from blood. The receptor was isolated from a woman in her twenties or thirties in good health. V and J are TRBV2 and TRBJ2-3; D call uncertain. This CDR3 is CASSDVSSYTDTQYF. In DNA, the CDR3 is TGTGCCAGCAGTGACGTGAGCAGCTACACAGATACGCAGTATTTT. Variable domain in full (rest from reference TRBV2 and TRBJ2-3): EPEVTQTPSHQVTQMGQEVILRCVPISNHLYFYWYRQILGQKVEFLVSFYNNEISEKSEIFDDQFSVERPDGSNFTLKIRSTKLEDSAMYFCASSDVSSYTDTQYFGPGTRLTVL.